Below, 8 T cell receptor beta chains from the same sample are listed, as sequenced in a study of Graves' ophthalmopathy and Graves' hyperthyroidism. Investigators amplified TCR beta CDR3 regions from RNA transcripts. First-round RT-PCR used HTBI primers; second-round multiplex PCR followed. One entry per CDR3 protein, called by TCRdb with MiXCR from the multiplex PCR reads. This repertoire shows approximately 640,000 distinct CDR3 sequences, about two fifths found once; its top ten account for more than 2.5%. Sequencing input: peripheral blood. The receptors shown here come from an adult man with Graves' ophthalmopathy.

This clonotype was counted many times. This chain links TRBV2 with TRBJ2-2; possibly TRBD1 for D (5 bases). This CDR3 spans 14 amino acids. Per the germline V gene, CDR1 is SNHLY and CDR2 is FYNNEI. V lost 6 bases to trimming and J lost 4 bases, with 12 bases between them. The CDR3 sequence: CASRTAPPTGELFF. CDR3 nucleotides: TGTGCCAGCAGGACAGCCCCTCCCACCGGGGAGCTGTTTTTT.

At least ten counts were recorded for this clonotype. The chain is built from TRBV7-9 and TRBJ2-7; the D gene is possibly TRBD2 (6 bases). Germline V CDR1 and CDR2: SEHNR, FQNEAQ (reference sequence). The CDR3 runs 14 residues. V was clipped by 1 base and J by 4 bases, with 11 bases between them. The CDR3 nucleotides are TGTGCCAGCAGCTTAGTCGGCGGGGCTTACGAGCAGTACTTC. As protein: CASSLVGGAYEQYF.

The sample holds many counts of this clonotype. J is TRBJ2-5 and V is TRBV7-3, with D perhaps matching TRBD1 (6 bases). This CDR3 has 13 amino acids. The germline V gene has CDR1 SGHTA and CDR2 FQGTGA. The V end lost 4 bases, the J end lost 4 bases, and 10 bases lay between the germline ends. The CDR3 nucleotides read TGTGCCAGCAGCTCACAGGGCGGAGAGACCCAGTACTTC. It yields the protein CASSSQGGETQYF. Full variable domain (rest looked up from reference TRBV7-3 and TRBJ2-5): GAGVSQTPSNKVTEKGKYVELRCDPISGHTALYWYRQSLGQGPEFLIYFQGTGAADDSGLPNDRFFAVRPEGSVSTLKIQRTERGDSAVYLCASSSQGGETQYFGPGTRLLVL.

The rearrangement joins TRBV11-1 to TRBJ2-5; 7 positions match TRBD1. This CDR3 has 19 amino acids. Trimming at V came to 9 bases and at J to 1 base, leaving 23 bases not matched to a gene. Germline values: CDR1 SGHAT, CDR2 FQDESV (reference sequence). The CDR3 DNA reads TGTGCCAGTATACGGGCCCGCTCTGGAAAGGGACAGCGCCAAGAGACCCAGTACTTC. This sequence encodes CASIRARSGKGQRQETQYF.

This clonotype was picked up many times. The chain employs TRBV7-8 and TRBJ1-4; a possible D gene is TRBD1 (5 bases). The germline gives CDR1 SGHVS, CDR2 FQNEAQ. The CDR3 is made up of 14 amino acids. V lost 5 bases and J lost 5, with 12 bases in between. CDR3 sequence: CASSPDSMNEKLFF. Written as DNA, the CDR3 is TGTGCCAGCAGCCCAGACAGTATGAATGAAAAACTGTTTTTT.

This clonotype appeared once. The chain combines TRBV25-1 with TRBJ2-7; perhaps TRBD2 as D (6 bases). This CDR3 has 15 amino acids. Trimming stripped 6 bases from V and 3 bases from J, with 18 bases between. From germline, CDR1 is MGHDK and CDR2 SYGVNS. CDR3 in amino acids: CASSPGTSSLYEQYF. DNA for the CDR3: TGTGCCAGCAGCCCTGGGACTTCTTCCCTCTACGAGCAGTACTTC.

The rearrangement links TRBV29-1 to TRBJ1-2; the match to TRBD1 covers 9 bases. Trimming cost V 7 bases and J 6 bases; bases outside gene matches: 6. CDR1 and CDR2 from the germline V gene are SQVTM and ANQGSEA. This CDR3 is 12 amino acids long. CDR3 in amino acids: CSAGTGSHGYTF. The CDR3 region has the DNA TGCAGCGCCGGGACAGGGTCCCATGGCTACACCTTC.

The CDR3 nucleotides are TGTGCCAGCAGCCTTTCCAGGCTAGCGGGAGACGAGCAGTACTTC. Translated, it gives CASSLSRLAGDEQYF. The chain combines TRBV7-8 with TRBJ2-7; 10 bases are shared with TRBD2. With V trimmed by 5 bases and J by 5 bases, 9 bases remained unmatched. In germline, CDR1 is SGHVS, CDR2 FQNEAQ. This CDR3 region has 15 residues.